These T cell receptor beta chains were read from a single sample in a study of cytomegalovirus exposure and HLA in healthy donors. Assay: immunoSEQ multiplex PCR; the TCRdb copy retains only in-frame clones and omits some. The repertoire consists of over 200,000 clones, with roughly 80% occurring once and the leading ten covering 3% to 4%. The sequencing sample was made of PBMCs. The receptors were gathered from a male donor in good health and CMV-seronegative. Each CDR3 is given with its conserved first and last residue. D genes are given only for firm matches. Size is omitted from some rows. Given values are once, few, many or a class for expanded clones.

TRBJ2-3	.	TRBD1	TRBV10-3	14	TGTGCCATCAGTGAAACAGGGGGTGGAGATACGCAGTATTTT	CAISETGGGDTQYF
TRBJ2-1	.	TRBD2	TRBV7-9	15	TGTGCCAGCAGCTTAGGACTAGCGGGAGGAGGCGAGCAGTTCTTC	CASSLGLAGGGEQFF
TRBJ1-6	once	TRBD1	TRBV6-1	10	TGTGCCAGCGGCGACGGACAGGGCCACTTT	CASGDGQGHF
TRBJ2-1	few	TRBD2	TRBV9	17	TGTGCCAGCAGCGAGCTAGCGGGAGGGCCGGGGGGCGATGAGCAGTTCTTC	CASSELAGGPGGDEQFF
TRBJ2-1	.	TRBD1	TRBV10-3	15	TGTGCCATCAGCGTGACAGGGGGCTTGAGCAATGAGCAGTTCTTC	CAISVTGGLSNEQFF
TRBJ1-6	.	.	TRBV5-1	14	TGCGCCACCCCTCACAGGGAAGGTAATTCACCCCTCCACTTT	CATPHREGNSPLHF
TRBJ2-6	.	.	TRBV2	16	TGTGCCAGCAGTGATACACATTCCTCTGGGGCCAACGTCCTGACTTTC	CASSDTHSSGANVLTF
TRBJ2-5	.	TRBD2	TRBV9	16	TGTGCCAGCAGCGTTTCGAAGTCGGGGGGCCAAGAGACCCAGTACTTC	CASSVSKSGGQETQYF
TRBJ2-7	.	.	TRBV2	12	TGTGCCAGCAGTCCTCAGGGGTACGAGCAGTACTTC	CASSPQGYEQYF
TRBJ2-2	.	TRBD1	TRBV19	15	TGTGCCAGTAGTATCGACAGGGTTGGCACCGGGGAGCTGTTTTTT	CASSIDRVGTGELFF
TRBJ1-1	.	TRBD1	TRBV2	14	TGTGCCAGCACCGATGGACAGGGGGGCACTGAAGCTTTCTTT	CASTDGQGGTEAFF
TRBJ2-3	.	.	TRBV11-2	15	TGTGCCAGCAGCTTAGGCTACAGGGCGGCAGATACGCAGTATTTT	CASSLGYRAADTQYF
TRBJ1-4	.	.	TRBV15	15	TGTGCCACCAGCAGAGATTCAGGGGATGGAGAAAAACTGTTTTTT	CATSRDSGDGEKLFF
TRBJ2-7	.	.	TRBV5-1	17	TGCGCCAGCAGCTTGGGGAAGCGGCCCCAAAGCCACTACGAGCAGTACTTC	CASSLGKRPQSHYEQYF
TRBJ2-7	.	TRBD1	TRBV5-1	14	TGCGCCAGCAGCCCGGGACAGGGGTTGATCGAGCAGTACTTC	CASSPGQGLIEQYF
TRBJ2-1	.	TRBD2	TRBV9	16	TGTGCCAGCAGCGGGGGACTAGCGGGACCCTACAATGAGCAGTTCTTC	CASSGGLAGPYNEQFF
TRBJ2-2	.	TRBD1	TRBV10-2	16	TGCGCCAGCAGTGAGTCACGCGACAGGGGCACCGGGGAGCTGTTTTTT	CASSESRDRGTGELFF
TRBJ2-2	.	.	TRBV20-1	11	TGCAGTGCCCCAGTCGCCGGGGAGCTGTTTTTT	CSAPVAGELFF
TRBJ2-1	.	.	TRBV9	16	TGTGCCAGCAGCGTCCTTAGCGGAGCCGGGCGGGGTGAGCAGTTCTTC	CASSVLSGAGRGEQFF
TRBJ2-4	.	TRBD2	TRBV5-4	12	TGTGCCAGTGGGACTAGCGGAAACATTCAGTACTTC	CASGTSGNIQYF
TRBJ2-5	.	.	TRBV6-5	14	TGTGCCAGCAGTTACCGACACCCGCAAGAGACCCAGTACTTC	CASSYRHPQETQYF
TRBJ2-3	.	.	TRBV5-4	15	TGTGCCAGCAGCTTGGACAGGGTTGGAACAGATACGCAGTATTTT	CASSLDRVGTDTQYF
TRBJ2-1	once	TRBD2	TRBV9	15	TGTGCCAGCAGCCCAACTAGCGGGAGATACGATGAGCAGTTCTTC	CASSPTSGRYDEQFF
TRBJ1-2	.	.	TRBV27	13	TGTGCCAGCAGTTTTTATGGGCTCTCTGGCTACACCTTC	CASSFYGLSGYTF
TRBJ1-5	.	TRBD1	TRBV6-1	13	TGTGCCAGTGGGGACAGGTCGAAACGGCCCCAGCATTTT	CASGDRSKRPQHF
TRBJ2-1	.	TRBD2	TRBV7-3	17	TGTGCCAGCAGCTTAACGATAGCGGGAGGGCCGTACAATGAGCAGTTCTTC	CASSLTIAGGPYNEQFF
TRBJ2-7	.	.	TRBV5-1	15	TGCGCCAGCAGCTTTGGCAGGGACAACTCCTACGAGCAGTACTTC	CASSFGRDNSYEQYF
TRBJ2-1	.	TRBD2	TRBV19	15	TGTGCCAGTAGACCCCTACTAGCGGGAGGGCATGAGCAGTTCTTC	CASRPLLAGGHEQFF
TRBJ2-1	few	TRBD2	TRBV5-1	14	TGCGCCAGCTCGGGGGGTAGGCCCTACAATGAGCAGTTCTTC	CASSGGRPYNEQFF
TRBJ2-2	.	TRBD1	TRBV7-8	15	TGTGCCAGCAGCTTCCGGGACAGAGACACCGGGGAGCTGTTTTTT	CASSFRDRDTGELFF
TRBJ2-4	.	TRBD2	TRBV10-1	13	TGCGCCAGCAGTCCCGGGACTAGTAACATTCAGTACTTC	CASSPGTSNIQYF
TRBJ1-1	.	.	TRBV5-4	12	TGTGCCAGCAGCTTCGGGGGCACTGAAGCTTTCTTT	CASSFGGTEAFF
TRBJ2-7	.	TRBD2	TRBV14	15	TGTGCCAGCAGCCCTTGGGGAGGACTAGCCTACGAGCAGTACTTC	CASSPWGGLAYEQYF
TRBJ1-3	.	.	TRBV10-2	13	TGCGCCAGCGGAGCCAGGGAAGGAAACACCATATATTTT	CASGAREGNTIYF
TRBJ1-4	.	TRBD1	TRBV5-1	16	TGCGCCAGCAGCATCGCGGGGGACAGGGGAAAAGAAAAACTGTTTTTT	CASSIAGDRGKEKLFF
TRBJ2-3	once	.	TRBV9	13	TGTGCCAGCAGCGTGGACTACACGGATACGCAGTATTTT	CASSVDYTDTQYF
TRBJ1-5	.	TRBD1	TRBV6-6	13	TGTGCCAGCAGTACCTGGACAGGTCAGCCCCAGCATTTT	CASSTWTGQPQHF
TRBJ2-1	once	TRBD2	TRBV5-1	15	TGCGCCAGCAGCTGGACTAGCGGGAGAAACAATGAGCAGTTCTTC	CASSWTSGRNNEQFF
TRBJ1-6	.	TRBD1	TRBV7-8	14	TGTGCCAGCAGCTTCGGGACAGAAATGACACCCCTCCACTTT	CASSFGTEMTPLHF
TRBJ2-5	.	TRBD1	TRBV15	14	TGTGCCACCAGCAGAGACAGGGGGCAAGAGACCCAGTACTTC	CATSRDRGQETQYF